One and the same sample provided the 27 T cell receptor beta chains below, sequenced in a study of T cell clusters in autoimmune cytopenias. Tens of thousands of genome equivalents of blood DNA were amplified for TRB. Multiplex touch-down PCR amplified TRB using TRB-A and TRB-B pools in one tube. TCRdb re-called the multiplex PCR reads, yielding one record per CDR3 amino acid sequence without DNA. The sample is made up of several hundred distinct CDR3 sequences, and the top ten hold over 25% of it. This sample also belongs to another study, concerning T cell repertoires in aging, cancer and after chemotherapy.

Input material: peripheral blood. The receptors were gathered from a human donor with chronic lymphocytic leukemia.

This sequence joins TRBV24-1 and TRBJ2-3; TCRdb gives TRBD1 as the D gene, but with no DNA this cannot be confirmed. This CDR3 has 12 amino acids. Germline CDR1 reads KGHDR; CDR2 reads SFDVKD. CDR3 sequence reads: CATGGGMGTQYF.

Judged by frequency, this clonotype is hyperexpanded. This chain joins TRBV19 and TRBJ2-1. This CDR3 is built from 14 residues. Germline V gives CDR1 LNHDA, CDR2 SQIVND (reference sequence). This CDR3 reads CASSIGRSLNEQFF.

This clonotype is medium-sized by frequency. The chain is built from TRBV5-1 and TRBJ2-1; TCRdb picks TRBD2, but there is no DNA to check that call. CDR1 and CDR2 from the germline V gene are SGHRS and YFSETQ. This CDR3 has 18 residues. CDR3: CASSLEFSGGRGYNEQFF.

Judged by frequency, this clonotype is medium-sized. This chain links TRBV5-1 with TRBJ1-2; without DNA, the TCRdb call of TRBD1 cannot be checked. Germline assignment: CDR1 SGHRS and CDR2 YFSETQ. The CDR3 extends over 13 amino acids. The CDR3 sequence: CASTYTGGRIYTF. The variable domain in full, completed from reference TRBV5-1 and TRBJ1-2, reads KAGVTQTPRYLIKTRGQQVTLSCSPISGHRSVSWYQQTPGQGLQFLFEYFSETQRNKGNFPGRFSGRQFSNSRSEMNVSTLELGDSALYLCASTYTGGRIYTFGSGTRLTVV.

This clonotype registers medium-sized by frequency. The chain's CDR3 is CASSQDQDGTAQFF. The genes are TRBV4-2 and TRBJ2-1; TCRdb indicates TRBD1, and absent DNA this call remains unverified. Germline assignment: CDR1 LGHNA and CDR2 YNFKEQ. The CDR3 contains 14 residues.

This clonotype ranks as large in terms of frequency. The rearrangement links TRBV6-1 to TRBJ1-2. Germline V lookup: CDR1 MNHNS, CDR2 SASEGT. The CDR3 covers 14 residues. CDR3 sequence reads: CASRMASLTGGYTF.

This clonotype is classed as medium-sized by frequency. The rearrangement uses TRBV4-2 and TRBJ2-3; TCRdb lists TRBD1, though no DNA is available to test this call. The CDR3 totals 16 residues. CDR1 is LGHNA and CDR2 is YNFKEQ in the germline V gene. CDR3 protein: CASSQERKGGTDTQYF.

Frequency places this clonotype as medium-sized. This sequence joins TRBV11-2 and TRBJ1-3; TCRdb gives TRBD1 as the D gene, but with no DNA this cannot be confirmed. CDR1 and CDR2 from the germline V gene are SGHAT and FQNNGV. This CDR3 spans 15 amino acids. The CDR3 reads CASSLGPGAGNTIYF.

J is TRBJ2-5 and V is TRBV11-1. CDR1 SGHAT and CDR2 FQDESV come from the germline V gene (reference sequence). The CDR3 has 13 residues. CDR3: CASSPRPRETQYF. Drawing the rest from reference TRBV11-1 and TRBJ2-5, the complete variable domain is EAEVAQSPRYKITEKSQAVAFWCDPISGHATLYWYRQILGQGPELLVQFQDESVVDDSQLPKDRFSAERLKGVDSTLKIQPAELGDSAMYLCASSPRPRETQYFGPGTRLLVL.

The chain couples TRBV6-1 to TRBJ2-3; the D call from TCRdb, TRBD2, cannot be confirmed without DNA. CDR3 length: 17 amino acids. From germline, CDR1 is MNHNS and CDR2 SASEGT. Here the CDR3 reads CASLKGGGRDSTDTQYF.

V is TRBV19 and J is TRBJ2-7; TCRdb reports TRBD1, a call that lacks DNA to check it against. CDR1 and CDR2 from the germline V gene are LNHDA and SQIVND (reference sequence). CDR3 length: 14 residues. This chain's CDR3 is CASSMEAGSYEQYF.

The genes are TRBV7-2 and TRBJ2-3; the TCRdb call, TRBD2, lacks DNA for checking. The length of the CDR3 is 18 residues. Germline lookup yields CDR1 SGHTA and CDR2 FQGNSA. CDR3 sequence: CASSLVTGERGGRNTQYF.

This clonotype is identified as medium-sized from frequency. The chain recombines TRBV20-1 with TRBJ2-3; the TRBD2 assignment by TCRdb is unverifiable without DNA. The CDR3 is 16 amino acids. Germline CDR1 reads DFQATT; CDR2 reads SNEGSKA (reference sequence). This chain's CDR3 is CSARAGIAGRSDTQYF.

Considering frequency, this clonotype is large. The genes are TRBV12-3 or TRBV12-4 and TRBJ1-2; lacking DNA, the TRBD1 call made by TCRdb goes unchecked. The CDR3 spans 14 residues. The CDR3 reads CASSLHAQVYGYTF.

This clonotype is classed as medium-sized by frequency. This chain uses TRBV6-4 with TRBJ2-7; TCRdb gives TRBD2 as the D gene, but with no DNA this cannot be confirmed. The CDR3 runs 15 residues. Germline V lookup: CDR1 MRHNA, CDR2 SNTAGT. CDR3 residues: CASSPEASGGNEQYF.

This clonotype is classed as large by frequency. The V gene is TRBV30, the J gene TRBJ2-1; lacking DNA, the TRBD2 call made by TCRdb goes unchecked. This CDR3 comprises 13 residues. Germline CDR1 is GTSNPN and CDR2 is SVGIG (reference sequence). The CDR3 loop is CAWSGRRGGLQFF.

By frequency, this clonotype is large (0.1 to 1%). The rearrangement uses TRBV10-3 and TRBJ2-7; as DNA is missing, the TRBD1 call by TCRdb cannot be tested. From germline, CDR1 is ENHRY and CDR2 SYGVKD. The CDR3 spans 14 residues. CDR3: CAISDLDRDYEQYF.

V gene TRBV6-2 or TRBV6-3 combines with J gene TRBJ2-3; the D call of TRBD2 rests on TCRdb alone, since no DNA is present to check it. The CDR3 extends over 15 amino acids. Germline V gene sequence: CDR1 MNHEY, CDR2 SVGEGT. CDR3 region: CASSYPSGGADTQYF.

By frequency, this clonotype is medium-sized. This chain uses TRBV11-2 with TRBJ2-5; with no DNA, the TCRdb D assignment of TRBD2 cannot be verified. This CDR3 is built from 15 residues. Germline V lookup: CDR1 SGHAT, CDR2 FQNNGV. This chain's CDR3 is CASSRGASNQETQYF. Based on the CDR3 plus reference TRBV11-2 and TRBJ2-5, the full variable domain is EAGVAQSPRYKIIEKRQSVAFWCNPISGHATLYWYQQILGQGPKLLIQFQNNGVVDDSQLPKDRFSAERLKGVDSTLKIQPAKLEDSAVYLCASSRGASNQETQYFGPGTRLLVL.

CDR3 sequence: CASSIGWNTGELFF. The gene calls are TRBV19 and TRBJ2-2. This CDR3 is built from 14 residues. Germline loops: CDR1 LNHDA, CDR2 SQIVND (reference sequence).

This clonotype is classed as large (0.1 to 1%) by frequency. This chain uses TRBV6-1 with TRBJ2-1; TCRdb's D call, TRBD1, is unchecked because there is no DNA. The CDR3 runs 16 residues. Germline CDR1 is MNHNS and CDR2 is SASEGT. The CDR3 reads CASSEAWEGQGAREFF.

This clonotype is called medium-sized (0.01 to 0.1%) based on its frequency. The chain uses TRBV6-2 or TRBV6-3 and TRBJ1-1; TCRdb designates TRBD1, a call that cannot be tested without DNA. Germline CDR1 reads MNHEY; CDR2 reads SVGEGT. The CDR3 totals 15 residues. The CDR3 sequence: CASSYSGTGNTEAFF.

The gene calls are TRBV4-3 and TRBJ1-6. The CDR3 is 15 residues long. The germline V gene encodes CDR1 LGHNA and CDR2 YSLEER. CDR3 loop: CASSQGSATNSPLHF.

The V and J genes are TRBV7-6 and TRBJ2-1; the D call from TCRdb, TRBD1, cannot be confirmed without DNA. Looked up from germline, CDR1 is SGHVS and CDR2 is FNYEAQ. The length of the CDR3 is 15 residues. The CDR3 spells CASSLETGSYNEQFF.

According to its frequency, this clonotype is large (0.1 to 1%). The chain links TRBV6-1 to TRBJ2-7; TCRdb gives TRBD2 as the D gene, but with no DNA this cannot be confirmed. The germline V gene has CDR1 MNHNS and CDR2 SASEGT. This CDR3 region has 15 residues. CDR3 amino acids: CASSEEDSGSYEQYF.

By frequency, this clonotype registers large. The gene calls are TRBV5-6 and TRBJ1-2; TCRdb calls TRBD1, which cannot be checked without DNA. CDR1 SGHDT and CDR2 YYEEEE come from the germline V gene. CDR3 length: 13 amino acids. CDR3 sequence: CASSLTRGSGYTF.

By frequency, this clonotype registers medium-sized (0.01 to 0.1%). The chain is built from TRBV12-3 or TRBV12-4 and TRBJ2-3; TCRdb reports TRBD1, a call that lacks DNA to check it against. This CDR3 is 15 amino acids long. The chain's CDR3 is CASSLRDGYTDTQYF.